The entry below gives a single TCR beta chain sequence along with its context. This sample is drawn from a study of blood T cell repertoires in COVID-19. Study context: Nucleic acid was either cDNA or gDNA, and it came from T cells, B-cell-depleted T cells, or PBMCs.

The germline V gene encodes CDR1 MGHRA and CDR2 YSYEKL. The CDR3 consists of 16 residues. Trimming removed 4 bases from V and 0 bases from J, with 13 bases in between. Profiled with immunoSEQ multiplex PCR; TCRdb holds only in-frame clones, not every one. Among a few hundred thousand clones listed, 70% to 90% were seen once. The sample taken for sequencing was peripheral blood. This clonotype originated in a man younger than 35 with active or convalescent COVID-19. The V gene is TRBV4-1, the J gene TRBJ2-1; D perhaps matches TRBD2 (5 bases). CDR3 coding DNA: TGCGCCAGCAGCCCCGCGGGCCCCAGCTCCTACAATGAGCAGTTCTTC. Translated, it gives CASSPAGPSSYNEQFF.